Following are 17 T cell receptor beta chains from one sample sequenced in a study of blood T cell repertoires in COVID-19. The protocol was immunoSEQ multiplex PCR, while the TCRdb copy is restricted to in-frame clones and leaves out a portion. This table has fewer than 60,000 clones, about four fifths appearing once. Sequences were obtained from peripheral blood. Receptors originate from a human donor in a cohort sampled during active COVID-19.

This clone was detected a few times. The J gene is TRBJ1-1, the V gene TRBV5-1; D perhaps matches TRBD1 (5 bases). The germline V gene encodes CDR1 SGHRS and CDR2 YFSETQ. The CDR3 loop spans 17 amino acids. V gave up 4 bases and J gave up 5 bases, with 24 bases separating them. The CDR3 region has the DNA TGCGCCAGCAGCCCGGGCGGGACCGTGACCTTGGAGACTGAAGCTTTCTTT. Protein product: CASSPGGTVTLETEAFF.

The rearrangement joins TRBV6-5 to TRBJ1-4; D uncertain. Germline loops: CDR1 MNHEY, CDR2 SVGAGI. The CDR3 loop spans 14 amino acids. Between the trimmed V and J ends, which lost 7 bases and 0 bases, there was a span of 9 bases. In nucleotides, the CDR3 is TGTGCCAGCACCGGGAGTGCAACTAATGAAAAACTGTTTTTT. It translates to CASTGSATNEKLFF.

This clone was detected once. This chain joins TRBV7-2 and TRBJ1-6; TRBD1 agrees at 7 bases. Per the germline V gene, CDR1 is SGHTA and CDR2 is FQGNSA. The CDR3 runs 15 residues. V dropped 5 bases and J dropped 7; count of bases not matched to a gene: 8. CDR3 region: CASSPRTGQNSPLHF. In DNA form, the CDR3 reads TGTGCCAGCAGCCCTCGGACAGGACAAAATTCACCCCTCCACTTT. Using reference TRBV7-2 and TRBJ1-6 for the parts outside the CDR3, the full variable domain is GAGVSQSPSNKVTEKGKDVELRCDPISGHTALYWYRQSLGQGLEFLIYFQGNSAPDKSGLPSDRFSAERTGGSVSTLTIQRTQQEDSAVYLCASSPRTGQNSPLHFGNGTRLTVT.

CDR3 region: CASSELPGGYEKLFF. For the CDR3, the DNA is TGCGCCAGCAGTGAGCTCCCAGGTGGATATGAAAAACTGTTTTTT. The chain is built from TRBV10-2 and TRBJ1-4; D uncertain. The CDR3 is 15 residues long. Trimming removed 2 bases at V and 6 bases at J, with 13 bases between. Germline CDR1 WSHSY, CDR2 SAAADI.

CDR3 DNA sequence: TGTGCCAGCAGTGAGTCGGCGGAGGCACTCACAGATACGCAGTATTTT. Translation gives CASSESAEALTDTQYF. The chain recombines TRBV6-1 with TRBJ2-3; perhaps TRBD2 as D (5 bases). The CDR3 sequence is 16 residues long. From germline, CDR1 is MNHNS and CDR2 SASEGT. V dropped 3 bases and J dropped 2 bases, with 15 bases sitting between them.

V gene TRBV7-8 combines with J gene TRBJ1-2; weak D call: TRBD1 (6 bases). This CDR3 contains 14 residues. The germline V gene encodes CDR1 SGHVS and CDR2 FQNEAQ. With 3 bases removed from V and 7 bases from J, the gap between germline ends came to 15 bases. CDR3 in DNA: TGTGCCAGCAGCTTGGGTCAGGGGTTTGGTGGCTACACCTTC. Translation: CASSLGQGFGGYTF. The full variable domain, rest sourced from reference TRBV7-8 and TRBJ1-2, is GAGVSQSPRYKVAKRGQDVALRCDPISGHVSLFWYQQALGQGPEFLTYFQNEAQLDKSGLPSDRFFAERPEGSVSTLKIQRTQQEDSAVYLCASSLGQGFGGYTFGSGTRLTVV.

This sequence joins TRBV7-3 and TRBJ1-5; tentative D call: TRBD1 (5 bases). The V gene's germline CDR1 is SGHTA and CDR2 FQGTGA. Trimming cost V 5 bases and J 0 bases, with 29 bases left between them. The CDR3 has 21 amino acids. The CDR3: CASSPPLGLCRRGYSNQPQHF. For the CDR3, the DNA is TGTGCCAGCAGCCCTCCCCTAGGTTTGTGCAGGAGGGGATATAGCAATCAGCCCCAGCATTTT.

The chain recombines TRBV7-3 with TRBJ2-1; weak D call: TRBD1 (5 bases). The CDR3 length is 15 residues. The germline V gene encodes CDR1 SGHTA and CDR2 FQGTGA. The V gene lost 6 bases and the J gene lost 7 bases, with 19 bases spanning the gap. In DNA, the CDR3 is TGTGCCAGCAGACCAACAGGTGTGGGTGGGAATGAGCAGTTCTTC. Its protein is CASRPTGVGGNEQFF.

Written as DNA, the CDR3 is TGTGCCATCAGTGACGCTAGCGGGAGTGGGGAGCAGTACTTC. Amino acid sequence: CAISDASGSGEQYF. The chain links TRBV10-3 to TRBJ2-7; TRBD2 matches 10 bases. In germline, CDR1 is ENHRY, CDR2 SYGVKD. There are 14 residues in the CDR3. Germline trimming cut 3 bases from V and 7 bases from J; bases unmatched to any gene: 6.

This chain links TRBV24-1 with TRBJ2-1; 10 bases align to TRBD2. CDR1 and CDR2 (germline): KGHDR, SFDVKD. V trimming: 3 bases; J trimming: 7 bases; junction bases outside the gene matches: 8. This CDR3 spans 16 amino acids. The DNA of the CDR3 is TGTGCCACCAGTGATCCGGCTAGCGGGAGTAGTAATGAGCAGTTCTTC. Protein product: CATSDPASGSSNEQFF.

This clone is a singleton in its sample. This chain connects TRBV4-3 to TRBJ1-3; D not resolved. In germline, CDR1 is LGHNA, CDR2 YSLEER. V gave up 3 bases and J gave up 2 bases, with 5 bases separating them. The CDR3 consists of 13 residues. In nucleotides, the CDR3 is TGCGCCAGCAGCCAGACAACTGGAAACACCATATATTTT. Encoded protein: CASSQTTGNTIYF.

This sequence joins TRBV28 and TRBJ1-1, with D possibly being TRBD1 (5 bases). The CDR3 loop spans 16 amino acids. Trimming removed 7 bases at V and 0 bases at J, with 18 bases between. The germline V gene encodes CDR1 MDHEN and CDR2 SYDVKM. The CDR3 loop is CASTLRYNRMNTEAFF. Written as DNA, the CDR3 is TGTGCCAGCACCCTAAGGTATAACAGGATGAACACTGAAGCTTTCTTT.

The J gene is TRBJ2-1, the V gene TRBV18; 11 positions match TRBD2. The junction had 1 base not matched to a gene; V was cut back by 0 bases and J by 3 bases. There are 16 residues in the CDR3. CDR1 and CDR2 (germline): KGHSH, LQKENI. The CDR3 region is CASSPPSGRVYNEQFF. For the CDR3, the DNA is TGTGCCAGCTCACCACCTAGCGGGAGGGTCTACAATGAGCAGTTCTTC.

V gene TRBV18 combines with J gene TRBJ2-7; possible D gene TRBD2, 6 bases. Trimming took 4 bases from V and 3 from J, leaving 10 bases between them. Germline CDR1 is KGHSH and CDR2 is LQKENI. The CDR3 sequence is 13 residues long. Written as DNA, the CDR3 is TGTGCCAGCTCACAGGGACTCCTCTACGAGCAGTACTTC. It translates to CASSQGLLYEQYF.

The chain recombines TRBV6-5 with TRBJ2-5, with D perhaps TRBD1 (6 bases). Trimming removed 6 bases from V and 2 bases from J, with 16 bases in between. The CDR3 spans 15 residues. The V gene's germline CDR1 is MNHEY and CDR2 SVGAGI. CDR3 sequence reads: CASSHRVGGQETQYF. CDR3 DNA: TGTGCCAGCAGCCACAGGGTTGGTGGTCAAGAGACCCAGTACTTC.

V is TRBV28 and J is TRBJ1-5; D is unclear. The CDR3 totals 13 residues. With 5 bases removed from V and 7 bases from J, the gap between germline ends came to 12 bases. Germline CDR1 reads MDHEN; CDR2 reads SYDVKM. In nucleotides, the CDR3 is TGTGCCAGCAGTCGTCGAGAGAGGCAGCCCCAGCATTTT. The encoded protein is CASSRRERQPQHF.

This clone has just one count. V usage is TRBV9 and J usage is TRBJ2-5; 7 bases fit TRBD1. After removal of 0 bases from V and 3 bases from J, the junction contained 2 bases not matched to a gene. The germline gives CDR1 SGDLS, CDR2 YYNGEE. This CDR3 region has 14 residues. The CDR3 sequence is CASSVEQGEETQYF. The CDR3 nucleotides read TGTGCCAGCAGCGTAGAGCAGGGGGAAGAGACCCAGTACTTC.